The 12 T cell receptor beta chains presented below share a single source sample, sequenced in a study of low-dose radiotherapy and immunotherapy resistance in tumors. TRAV- and TRBV-specific primers, spanning alpha and beta chains, primed first-strand cDNA. The TCRs were subjected to amplification over approximately 20 PCR cycles employing a constant-region primer in conjunction with a V-primer adapter. In TCRdb, the reads were re-called with MiXCR into one record per CDR3 protein. Here the sample spans approximately 11,000 distinct CDR3 sequences, around three fifths being singletons. The origin of the receptors is a human donor with advanced metastatic prostate, ovarian, gallbladder or colorectal cancer (not recorded which). This table probably holds off-target reads from a library built for another chain.

This sequence joins TRBV2 and TRBJ1-5; 8 bases map to TRBD1. V lost 6 bases and J lost 0; bases outside the gene matches: 4. From germline, CDR1 is SNHLY and CDR2 FYNNEI. The CDR3 totals 15 residues. CDR3 sequence reads: CASSGTGYSNQPQHF. The CDR3 coding sequence is TGTGCCAGCAGCGGGACAGGCTATAGCAATCAGCCCCAGCATTTT.

The chain joins TRBV28 to TRBJ2-7, with D possibly TRBD1 on 6 matching bases. The germline gives CDR1 MDHEN, CDR2 SYDVKM. The CDR3 has 12 residues. V shed 10 bases and J shed 0 bases, with 10 bases lying between them. The CDR3 DNA reads as TGTGCCACCCGGACAGACTCCTACGAGCAGTACTTC. Protein product: CATRTDSYEQYF.

DNA for the CDR3: TGTGCCAGCAGCTTAAATCTTGGCCTGGGAGAGACCCAGTACTTC. Protein product: CASSLNLGLGETQYF. The gene calls are TRBV7-8 and TRBJ2-5; no firm D call. Germline loops: CDR1 SGHVS, CDR2 FQNEAQ. The CDR3 length is 15 residues. V was shortened by 2 bases and J by 4 bases, with 14 bases between the two germline ends. Combining the CDR3 with reference TRBV7-8 and TRBJ2-5 gives the whole variable domain GAGVSQSPRYKVAKRGQDVALRCDPISGHVSLFWYQQALGQGPEFLTYFQNEAQLDKSGLPSDRFFAERPEGSVSTLKIQRTQQEDSAVYLCASSLNLGLGETQYFGPGTRLLVL.

There are a few counts of this clonotype. The J gene is TRBJ2-5, the V gene TRBV6-1; maybe TRBD2 (6 bases). This CDR3 is built from 13 residues. V dropped 7 bases and J dropped 5 bases, with 14 bases sitting between them. Germline CDR1 MNHNS, CDR2 SASEGT. CDR3 in DNA: TGTGCCAGCACTGCGGGGCCGTGGGAGACCCAGTACTTC. This gives the protein CASTAGPWETQYF.

The rearrangement joins TRBV9 to TRBJ2-5; D is perhaps TRBD2 (5 bases). CDR3 length equals 14 residues. The germline gives CDR1 SGDLS, CDR2 YYNGEE. V lost 5 bases and J 0 bases, leaving 11 bases between the germline ends. This CDR3 is CASSLRGNQETQYF. The DNA of the CDR3 is TGTGCCAGCAGTCTAAGAGGGAACCAAGAGACCCAGTACTTC.

CDR3 protein: CAISDSRAFSGQGNEQFF. DNA of the CDR3: TGTGCCATCAGTGACTCGAGGGCGTTTTCGGGACAGGGGAATGAGCAGTTCTTC. The chain is built from TRBV10-3 and TRBJ2-1; 10 bases are shared with TRBD1. In germline, CDR1 is ENHRY, CDR2 SYGVKD. V shed 3 bases, J shed 7 bases, and the junction held 15 bases outside the gene matches. The CDR3 has 18 amino acids.

The CDR3 spells CASSLGGLSGNTIYF. The CDR3 DNA reads as TGTGCCAGCAGTTTGGGGGGCCTCTCTGGAAACACCATATATTTT. The chain uses TRBV28 and TRBJ1-3, with a weak D call TRBD1 (6 bases). Germline CDR1 and CDR2: MDHEN and SYDVKM. This CDR3 is built from 15 residues. V was trimmed by 3 bases and J by 0 bases, leaving 9 bases between them.

The genes are TRBV2 and TRBJ2-5; 10 bases match TRBD2. The germline V gene has CDR1 SNHLY and CDR2 FYNNEI. The V gene end was trimmed by 4 bases and the J gene end by 3 bases; junction bases not matched to a gene: 11. CDR3 length equals 17 residues. The CDR3 loop reads CASSGRSWLAGEETQYF. Written as DNA, the CDR3 is TGTGCCAGCAGTGGTCGTTCATGGCTAGCGGGAGAAGAGACCCAGTACTTC.

The chain has TRBV5-1 and TRBJ2-5, with 13 bases matching TRBD2. V shed 0 bases and J 3 bases; nucleotides not matched to a gene: 8. The CDR3 consists of 18 residues. The V gene's germline CDR1 is SGHRS and CDR2 YFSETQ. In nucleotides, the CDR3 is TGCGCCAGCAGCTTGGGTGGACTAGCGGGAGTTGGGGAAGAGACCCAGTACTTC. Protein product: CASSLGGLAGVGEETQYF.

This clonotype was found once. The chain employs TRBV6-1 and TRBJ1-5, with 9 bases identical to TRBD1. The CDR3 consists of 13 residues. Per germline, CDR1 MNHNS and CDR2 SASEGT. J lost 6 bases, V lost 6 bases, and 3 bases had no gene match. Written as DNA, the CDR3 is TGTGCCAGCAGGGGACAGGGCTGTCAGCCCCAGCATTTT. Amino acids: CASRGQGCQPQHF.

This clonotype was seen more than once but under ten times. The V gene is TRBV2, the J gene TRBJ1-6, with D tentatively TRBD1 (6 bases). Trimming removed 5 bases at V and 2 bases at J, with 13 bases between. Germline CDR1 SNHLY, CDR2 FYNNEI. This CDR3 comprises 16 residues. The CDR3 bases are TGTGCCAGCAGTCTACAGGGTCAACCCTATAATTCACCCCTCCACTTT. Protein sequence: CASSLQGQPYNSPLHF.

This chain connects TRBV30 to TRBJ2-5; perhaps TRBD1 as D (5 bases). Germline assignment: CDR1 GTSNPN and CDR2 SVGIG (reference sequence). The CDR3 covers 11 residues. V gave up 2 bases and J gave up 9 bases, with 10 bases separating them. As DNA, the CDR3 is TGTGCCTGGAGTCGCTTAGGGGCCCAGTACTTC. It translates to CAWSRLGAQYF. Full variable domain (rest looked up from reference TRBV30 and TRBJ2-5): SQTIHQWPATLVQPVGSPLSLECTVEGTSNPNLYWYRQAAGRGLQLLFYSVGIGQISSEVPQNLSASRPQDRQFILSSKKLLLSDSGFYLCAWSRLGAQYFGPGTRLLVL.